This T cell receptor beta chain is drawn from a study of prognosis after radiotherapy for stage I lung cancer. In the study overall: Individuals diagnosed with stage I non-small cell lung cancer underwent enrollment between 2018 and 2019. Tumor type comprised squamous cell carcinoma in about 7 patients and adenocarcinoma in under 15. General study findings and limits: Post-therapy Shannon entropy was lower in patients developing distant metastases following stereotactic body radiation therapy.

Germline loops: CDR1 WSHSY, CDR2 SAAADI. The CDR3 is 18 residues long. The V segment lost 8 bases and the J segment 3 bases; nucleotides outside the gene matches: 17. Points on this clonotype: As yet, its antigen is unknown.

About 6 milliliters of peripheral blood were drawn at each of two time points. From genomic DNA, two-round multiplex PCR was used to amplify TCR beta CDR3. TRBV and TRBJ genes each had their own specific primers in first-round PCR. TCRdb re-called the multiplex PCR reads with MiXCR, one entry per CDR3 protein. The table lists 26,000 or so distinct CDR3 sequences, approximately 29% of them singletons, with 35% in the top ten. The sample in question was PBMCs, obtained before or after stereotactic body radiation therapy (not recorded which). This TCR derives from a donor aged 50 or older with non-small cell lung cancer. This chain uses TRBV10-2 with TRBJ1-4, with 8 bases lining up with TRBD1. The DNA of the CDR3 is TGCGCCAGCCGCCCGGCGGACAGGGCCCTTGGGTCTAATGAAAAACTGTTTTTT. It is translated as CASRPADRALGSNEKLFF.